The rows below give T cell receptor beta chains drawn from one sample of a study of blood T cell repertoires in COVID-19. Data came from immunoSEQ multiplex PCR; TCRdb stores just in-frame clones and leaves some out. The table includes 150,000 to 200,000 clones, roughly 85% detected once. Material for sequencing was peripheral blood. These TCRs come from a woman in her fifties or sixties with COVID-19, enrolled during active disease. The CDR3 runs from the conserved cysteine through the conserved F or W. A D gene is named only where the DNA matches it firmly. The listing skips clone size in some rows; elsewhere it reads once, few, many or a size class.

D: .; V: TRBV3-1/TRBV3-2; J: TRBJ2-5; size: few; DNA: TGTGCCAGCAGCCCCCTTGAGGAGACCCAGTACTTC; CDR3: CASSPLEETQYF
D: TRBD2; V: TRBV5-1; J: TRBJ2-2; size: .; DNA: TGCGCCAGCAGCTTGGAGCGGGGATACACCGGGGAGCTGTTTTTT; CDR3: CASSLERGYTGELFF
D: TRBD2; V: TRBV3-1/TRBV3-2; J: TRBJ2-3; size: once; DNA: TGTGCCAGCAGCCAAAGTCTAGCGGGGAACGGGGATACGCAGTATTTT; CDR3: CASSQSLAGNGDTQYF
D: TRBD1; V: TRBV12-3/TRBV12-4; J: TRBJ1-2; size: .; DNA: TGTGCCAGCCAAGGGACAGGGAAAGGCTACACCTTC; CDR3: CASQGTGKGYTF
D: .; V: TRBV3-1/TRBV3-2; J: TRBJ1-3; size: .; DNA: TGTGCCAGCAGCCCAAGGGCGACCGGGACACCAGCCTCTGGAAACACCATATATTTT; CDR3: CASSPRATGTPASGNTIYF
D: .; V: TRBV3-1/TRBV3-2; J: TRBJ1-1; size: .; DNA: TGTGCCAGCAGCTCGCCGGGACAATTGAACACTGAAGCTTTCTTT; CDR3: CASSSPGQLNTEAFF
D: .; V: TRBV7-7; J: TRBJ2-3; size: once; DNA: TGTGCCAGCAGCCCCCGCCAGGGTGGGACAGATACGCAGTATTTT; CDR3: CASSPRQGGTDTQYF
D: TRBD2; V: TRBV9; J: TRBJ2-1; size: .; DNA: TGTGCCAGCAGCCCCCACTATATAGCGGGGGGGCCCAATGAGCAGTTCTTC; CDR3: CASSPHYIAGGPNEQFF
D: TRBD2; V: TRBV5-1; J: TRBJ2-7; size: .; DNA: TGCGCCAGCAGCTTGCAAGGGGCCGGGGGGGCCTACGAGCAGTACTTC; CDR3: CASSLQGAGGAYEQYF
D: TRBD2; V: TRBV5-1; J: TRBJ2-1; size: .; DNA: TGCGCCAGCAGCCCTAGCGGGGGTTCGTACAATGAGCAGTTCTTC; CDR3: CASSPSGGSYNEQFF
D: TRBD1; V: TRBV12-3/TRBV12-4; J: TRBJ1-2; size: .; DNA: TGTGCCAGCAGTTCTGGACAGGGAGACGGCTACACCTTC; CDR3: CASSSGQGDGYTF
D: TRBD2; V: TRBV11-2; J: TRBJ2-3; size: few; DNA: TGTGCCAGCAGCTTATGGGCCGGGGGGGCGACAGATACGCAGTATTTT; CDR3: CASSLWAGGATDTQYF
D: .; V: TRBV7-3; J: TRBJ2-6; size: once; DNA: TGTGCCAGCAGCGAAACGGCAGGGGTGTGGACTGGGGCCAACGTCCTGACTTTC; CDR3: CASSETAGVWTGANVLTF
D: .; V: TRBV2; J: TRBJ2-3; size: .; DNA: TGTGCCAGCACCGGGGGACCCACAGATACGCAGTATTTT; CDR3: CASTGGPTDTQYF
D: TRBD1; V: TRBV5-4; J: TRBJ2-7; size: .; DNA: TGTGCCAGCAGCTTGGGTGGACAGGGGGCCTACGAGCAGTACTTC; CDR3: CASSLGGQGAYEQYF
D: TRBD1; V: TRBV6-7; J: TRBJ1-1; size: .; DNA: TGTGCCAGCAGTTACTCACCGGACAGGCTACAACTGAACACTGAAGCTTTCTTT; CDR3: CASSYSPDRLQLNTEAFF
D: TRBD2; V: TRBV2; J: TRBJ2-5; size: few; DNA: TGTGCCAGCAGTAGGACTAGCGGAAAAGAGACCCAGTACTTC; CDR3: CASSRTSGKETQYF
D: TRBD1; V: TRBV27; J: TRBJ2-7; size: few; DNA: TGTGCCAGCAGTCAACAGACAGGGGGGTCCTACGAGCAGTACTTC; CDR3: CASSQQTGGSYEQYF